Presented here are 9 T cell receptor beta chains from one specimen sequenced in a study of T-cell memory formation after mild COVID-19 (dated by TCRdb to 2020 to 2022). Receptor libraries were prepared by 5' RACE. TCRdb lists the instrument as Illumina NovaSeq 6000. TCRdb's own reprocessing of the public reads used fastp at Q25 and MiXCR and kept productive beta chains. Each entry merges the rows of one CDR3 protein and shows their most common DNA and genes. Across this sample there are 95,000 to 120,000 distinct CDR3 sequences, with 15% to 20% seen only once. The ten largest clones take up less than 6% of the sample. The sample consisted of PBMCs or a T cell subset sorted from them (not recorded which). The source is a man aged 18 to 29 who had mild COVID-19 (a few samples of this study predate the infection). The sample titles of this study are shuffled in the database, so cell type and time point are left out; the donor was told from shared clones.

This clonotype occurred a few times. This chain joins TRBV12-3 or TRBV12-4 and TRBJ2-7, with 7 bases that match TRBD1. The CDR3 consists of 13 residues. The J segment lost 2 bases and the V segment lost 6 bases, leaving 4 bases of the junction unmatched. The CDR3 is CASRRGLTYEQYF. CDR3 bases: TGTGCCAGCAGAAGGGGGCTAACCTACGAGCAGTACTTC.

This chain joins TRBV13 and TRBJ2-3, with 7 bases matching TRBD1. CDR3 length: 15 residues. With 6 bases clipped from V and 3 bases from J, the junction kept 9 bases outside the gene matches. Germline CDR1 is PRHDT and CDR2 is FYEKMQ (reference sequence). The DNA for the CDR3 is TGTGCCAGCAGTTACTGGACAGGTGCTACAGATACGCAGTATTTT. Translated, it gives CASSYWTGATDTQYF.

This clonotype appeared a few times. The chain employs TRBV24-1 and TRBJ1-1; 12 bases match TRBD1. This CDR3 is built from 16 residues. The germline CDR1 and CDR2 sequences are KGHDR and SFDVKD. V was pared by 4 bases and J by 6 bases, with 8 bases of the junction left unmatched. The CDR3, as DNA: TGTGCCACCAGTGACGCCGGGACAGGGGGCCTGGCTGAAGCTTTCTTT. Residues: CATSDAGTGGLAEAFF.

This clonotype has a handful of counts. This sequence joins TRBV24-1 and TRBJ2-3; the D is unclear. CDR1 and CDR2 (germline): KGHDR, SFDVKD. The CDR3 spans 17 residues. The ends were cut back, 3 bases at V and 0 bases at J, with 15 bases in the middle. For the CDR3, the DNA is TGTGCCACCAGTGATCCCCTGGGCAGATCTAGCACAGATACGCAGTATTTT. It specifies CATSDPLGRSSTDTQYF.

The chain has TRBV29-1 and TRBJ2-1, with D possibly being TRBD1 (6 bases). The CDR3 runs 12 residues. Trimming cost V 4 bases and J 6 bases, with 10 bases left between them. Per germline, CDR1 SQVTM and CDR2 ANQGSEA. The CDR3, as DNA: TGCAGCGTTGGGCGAGGGGGCAATGAGCAGTTCTTC. Amino acids: CSVGRGGNEQFF.

This clonotype was detected a few times. The V gene is TRBV29-1, the J gene TRBJ2-3; D possibly matches TRBD1 or TRBD2 (6 bases each). Trimming pared 6 bases from V and 2 bases from J, leaving 12 bases between. Germline V gene lookup returns CDR1 SQVTM and CDR2 ANQGSEA. The CDR3 consists of 13 residues. Written as DNA, the CDR3 is TGCAGCGTGAAAGGGGGGCACACAGATACGCAGTATTTT. Its protein is CSVKGGHTDTQYF.

By sample fraction, this clonotype is medium-sized. The chain recombines TRBV20-1 with TRBJ2-3; 9 bases agree with TRBD2. The junction had 10 bases not matched to a gene; V was cut back by 5 bases and J by 4 bases. The CDR3 loop spans 15 amino acids. The germline V gene has CDR1 DFQATT and CDR2 SNEGSKA (reference sequence). The CDR3 here is CSAPWAGGPADTQYF. The CDR3, as DNA: TGCAGTGCTCCCTGGGCGGGGGGGCCGGCAGATACGCAGTATTTT.

This chain links TRBV5-4 with TRBJ1-6, with D possibly TRBD1 on 5 matching bases. CDR3 length: 15 amino acids. Trimming removed 3 bases at V and 5 bases at J, with 12 bases between. Germline assignment: CDR1 SGHNT and CDR2 YYREEE (reference sequence). CDR3 nucleotides: TGTGCCAGCAGCTGGGGGACGGGGGATAATTCACCCCTCCACTTT. This gives the protein CASSWGTGDNSPLHF.

The chain joins TRBV4-3 to TRBJ2-2, with 9 bases fitting TRBD1. This CDR3 region has 15 residues. Germline CDR1 reads LGHNA; CDR2 reads YSLEER. The V gene end was trimmed by 4 bases and the J gene end by 5 bases; junction bases not matched to a gene: 5. CDR3 nucleotides: TGCGCCAGCAGCCCAGCCGGGACAGGGACCGGGGAGCTGTTTTTT. Encoded protein: CASSPAGTGTGELFF.